The clone carrying this T cell receptor (beta chain) has more than one count but fewer than ten. Its target is unknown. Per germline, CDR1 SQVTM and CDR2 ANQGSEA. This CDR3 region has 13 residues. V gave up 3 bases and J gave up 3 bases, with 9 bases separating them. From the RT-PCR reads, TCRdb called clonotypes with MiXCR, one entry per CDR3 protein. There are about 610,000 distinct CDR3 sequences in the sample; 11% to 15% occur only once, and around 10% lies in the top ten. This record belongs to a study of response to subunit inactivated influenza vaccine. Study results and caveats: The authors proposed limited new T cell recruitment per seasonal influenza vaccination.

The clonotype originates from a man over 45 who received an inactivated influenza vaccine. The V call is TRBV29-1, the J call TRBJ1-3; D is uncertain. Specimen: PBMCs from blood, collected less than 13 days after vaccination. The CDR3 bases are TGCAGCGTTGAGGGCAGGATTGGAAACACCATATATTTT. Protein: CSVEGRIGNTIYF.